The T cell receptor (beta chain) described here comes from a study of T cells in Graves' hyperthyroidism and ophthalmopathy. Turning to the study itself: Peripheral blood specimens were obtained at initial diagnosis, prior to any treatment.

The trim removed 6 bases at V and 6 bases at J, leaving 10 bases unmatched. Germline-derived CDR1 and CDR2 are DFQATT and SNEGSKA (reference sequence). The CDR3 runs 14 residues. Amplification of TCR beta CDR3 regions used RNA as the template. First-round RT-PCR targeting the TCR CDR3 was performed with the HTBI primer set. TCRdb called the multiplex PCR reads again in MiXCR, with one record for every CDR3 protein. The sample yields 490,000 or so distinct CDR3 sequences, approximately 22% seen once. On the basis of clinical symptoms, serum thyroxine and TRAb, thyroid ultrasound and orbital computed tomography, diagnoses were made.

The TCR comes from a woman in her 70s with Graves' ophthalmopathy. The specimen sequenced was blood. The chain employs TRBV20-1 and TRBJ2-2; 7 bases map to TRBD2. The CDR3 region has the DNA TGCAGTGCCCAGGCGGGAGCGTTTTCCGGGGAGCTGTTTTTT. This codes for CSAQAGAFSGELFF.